The clone carrying this T cell receptor beta chain turned up a few times. What it binds is unknown. This sample is part of a study of vaccination and CD4 T cells after COVID-19. Study overall: Six male and four female convalescents took part, two of them Hispanic. Researchers treated cells with overlapping spike peptides taken from SARS-CoV-2, HCoV-NL63, HCoV-OC43 and HCoV-229E. General study points: In convalescent patients, 304 of 307 vaccine-specific clones were mono-reactive for SARS-CoV-2 spike. Median numbers of SARS-CoV-2-reactive clonotypes increased from 21 to 38 (not a significant change).

Sequencing of cultured CD4+ T cell DNA used the Oncomine TCR Beta short-read assay. One entry per CDR3 protein results from TCRdb running MiXCR on the PCR reads. The sample has 7,500 to 9,500 distinct CDR3 sequences, 45% to 55% seen once; the top ten hold roughly a tenth. The CDR3 consists of 12 residues. Deletions cut 3 bases from V and 6 bases from J, with 5 bases between. The germline gives CDR1 ENHRY, CDR2 SYGVKD. Stated treatment: approximately 9-day PBMC culture with coronavirus spike peptide pools or control peptides (ViraFEST assay). According to the study, CD4+ T cells from the unexposed donor were gathered ahead of the COVID-19 pandemic (2011-2018).

The V and J genes are TRBV10-3 and TRBJ2-2; D gene unclear. Sequencing was performed on CD4+ T cells from blood, cultured in vitro. This clonotype originated in a human donor in good health. This CDR3 is CAISEVPGELFF. CDR3 in DNA: TGTGCCATCAGTGAAGTCCCCGGGGAGCTGTTTTTT.